This entry concerns a single T cell receptor (beta chain). Measured with immunoSEQ multiplex PCR; TCRdb has only the in-frame clones, and not every one. The sample holds over 90,000 clones, around four fifths seen once. V was trimmed by 5 bases and J by 7 bases, leaving 12 bases between them. Germline loops: CDR1 SGDLS, CDR2 YYNGEE. The CDR3 sequence is 12 residues long. This record comes from a study of blood T cell repertoires in COVID-19. The TCR originated in a human donor in a cohort sampled during active COVID-19. The sample taken for sequencing was peripheral blood. The V and J genes are TRBV9 and TRBJ1-2; D is uncertain. CDR3 bases: TGTGCCAGCAGTCCACCGGGTGGTGGCTACACCTTC. Translating gives CASSPPGGGYTF.